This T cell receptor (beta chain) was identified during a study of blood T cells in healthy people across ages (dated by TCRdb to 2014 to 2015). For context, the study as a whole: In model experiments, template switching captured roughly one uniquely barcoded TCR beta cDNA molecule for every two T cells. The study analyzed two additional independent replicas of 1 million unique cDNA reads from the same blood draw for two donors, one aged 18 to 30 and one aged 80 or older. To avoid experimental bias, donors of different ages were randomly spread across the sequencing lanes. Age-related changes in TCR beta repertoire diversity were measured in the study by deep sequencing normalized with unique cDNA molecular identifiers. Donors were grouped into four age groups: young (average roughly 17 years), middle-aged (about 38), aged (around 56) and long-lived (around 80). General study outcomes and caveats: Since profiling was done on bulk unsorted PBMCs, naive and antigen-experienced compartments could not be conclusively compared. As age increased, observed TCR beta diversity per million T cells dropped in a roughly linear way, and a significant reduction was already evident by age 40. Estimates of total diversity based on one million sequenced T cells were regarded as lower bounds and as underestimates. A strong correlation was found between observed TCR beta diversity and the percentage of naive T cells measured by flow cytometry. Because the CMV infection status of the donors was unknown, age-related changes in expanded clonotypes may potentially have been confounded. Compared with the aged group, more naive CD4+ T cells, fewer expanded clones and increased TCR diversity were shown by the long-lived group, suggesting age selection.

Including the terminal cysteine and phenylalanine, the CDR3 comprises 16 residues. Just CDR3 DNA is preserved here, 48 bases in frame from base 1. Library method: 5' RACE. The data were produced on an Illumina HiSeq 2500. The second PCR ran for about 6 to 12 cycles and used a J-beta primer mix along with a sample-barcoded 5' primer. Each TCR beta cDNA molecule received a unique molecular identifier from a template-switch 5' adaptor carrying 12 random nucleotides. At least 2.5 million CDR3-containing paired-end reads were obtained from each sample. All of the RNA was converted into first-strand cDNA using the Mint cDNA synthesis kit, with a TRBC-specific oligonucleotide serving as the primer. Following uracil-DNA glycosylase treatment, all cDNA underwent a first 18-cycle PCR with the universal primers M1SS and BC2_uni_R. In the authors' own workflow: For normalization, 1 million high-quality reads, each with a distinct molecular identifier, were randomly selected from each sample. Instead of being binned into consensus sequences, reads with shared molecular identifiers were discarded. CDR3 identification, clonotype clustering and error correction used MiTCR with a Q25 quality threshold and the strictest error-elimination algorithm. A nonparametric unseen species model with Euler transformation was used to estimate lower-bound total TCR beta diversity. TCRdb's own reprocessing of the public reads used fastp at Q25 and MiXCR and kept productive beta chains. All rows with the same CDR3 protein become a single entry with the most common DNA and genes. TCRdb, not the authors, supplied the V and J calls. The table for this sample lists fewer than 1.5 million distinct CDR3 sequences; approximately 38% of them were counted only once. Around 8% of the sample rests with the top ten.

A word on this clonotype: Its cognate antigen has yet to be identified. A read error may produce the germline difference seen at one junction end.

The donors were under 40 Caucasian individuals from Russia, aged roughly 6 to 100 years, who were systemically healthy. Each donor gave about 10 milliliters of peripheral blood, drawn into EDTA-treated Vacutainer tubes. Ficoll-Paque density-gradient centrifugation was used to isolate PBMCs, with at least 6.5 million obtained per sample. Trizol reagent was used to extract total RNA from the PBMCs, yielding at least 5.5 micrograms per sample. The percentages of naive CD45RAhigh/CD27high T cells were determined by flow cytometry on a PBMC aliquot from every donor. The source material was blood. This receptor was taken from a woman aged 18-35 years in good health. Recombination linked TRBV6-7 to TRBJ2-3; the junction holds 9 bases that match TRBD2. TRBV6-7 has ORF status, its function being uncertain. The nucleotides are TGTGCCAACAGTTACTCGAGTCTAGCGGGGCCCGATACGCAGTATTTT. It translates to CANSYSSLAGPDTQYF.